This entry features one T cell receptor beta chain sequence. These data originate in a study of shared clonotypes between healthy human individuals. V was trimmed by 2 bases and J by 4 bases, leaving 15 bases between them. CDR3 length equals 17 residues. Germline loops: CDR1 KGHSH, CDR2 LQKENI. Libraries were prepared by immunoSEQ multiplex PCR; TCRdb keeps only in-frame clonotypes and omits some of them. The sample lists more than 400,000 clones, 90% to 97% occurring once. Sequencing input: naive CD4+ T cells sorted from blood. As for subset: CD45RA+ positively selected. This TCR was recovered from a woman between 25 and 40 years old in good health. This chain connects TRBV18 to TRBJ2-6; no clear D gene. CDR3: CASSPNMVNRGANVLTF. CDR3 bases: TGTGCCAGCTCACCAAACATGGTAAACCGGGGGGCCAACGTCCTGACTTTC.